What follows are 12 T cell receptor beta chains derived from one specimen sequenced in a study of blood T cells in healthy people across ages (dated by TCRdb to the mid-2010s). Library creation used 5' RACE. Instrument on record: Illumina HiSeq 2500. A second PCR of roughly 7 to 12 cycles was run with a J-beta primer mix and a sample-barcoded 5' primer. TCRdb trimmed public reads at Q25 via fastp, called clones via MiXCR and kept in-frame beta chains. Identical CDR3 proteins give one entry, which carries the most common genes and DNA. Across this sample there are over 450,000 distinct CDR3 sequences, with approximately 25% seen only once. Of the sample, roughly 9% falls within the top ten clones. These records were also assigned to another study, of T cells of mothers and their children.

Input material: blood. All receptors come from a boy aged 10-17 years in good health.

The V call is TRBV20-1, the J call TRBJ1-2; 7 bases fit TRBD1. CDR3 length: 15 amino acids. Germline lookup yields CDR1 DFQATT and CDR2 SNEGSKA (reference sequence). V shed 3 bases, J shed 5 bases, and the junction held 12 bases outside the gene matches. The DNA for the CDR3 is TGCAGTGCTAGTGGCAACTACAGGGGAGATTATGGCTACACCTTC. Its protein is CSASGNYRGDYGYTF.

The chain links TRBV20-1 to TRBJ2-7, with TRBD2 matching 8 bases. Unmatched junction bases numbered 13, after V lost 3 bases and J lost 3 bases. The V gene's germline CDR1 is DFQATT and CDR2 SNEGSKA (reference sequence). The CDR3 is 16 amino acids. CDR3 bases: TGCAGTGCTAGCCCCGGGGGGGTAGCGGAGATCTACGAGCAGTACTTC. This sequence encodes CSASPGGVAEIYEQYF.

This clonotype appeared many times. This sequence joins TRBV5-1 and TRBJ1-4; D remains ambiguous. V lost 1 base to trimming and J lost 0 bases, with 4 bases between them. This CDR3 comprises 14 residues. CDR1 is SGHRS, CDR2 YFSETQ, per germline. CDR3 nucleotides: TGCGCCAGCAGCTTGACGGCAACTAATGAAAAACTGTTTTTT. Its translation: CASSLTATNEKLFF.

DNA for the CDR3: TGTGCCAGCAGTTTGGGACAGGGCATTGCGCCCCAGCATTTT. This encodes CASSLGQGIAPQHF. This chain uses TRBV12-3 or TRBV12-4 with TRBJ1-5, with 9 bases aligning to TRBD1. The J segment lost 9 bases and the V segment lost 3 bases, leaving 6 bases of the junction unmatched. The CDR3 has 14 amino acids.

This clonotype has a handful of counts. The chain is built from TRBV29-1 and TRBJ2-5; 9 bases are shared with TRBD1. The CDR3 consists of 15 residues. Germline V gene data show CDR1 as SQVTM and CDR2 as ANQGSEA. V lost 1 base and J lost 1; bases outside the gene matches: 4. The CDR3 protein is CSVEGTGDFQETQYF. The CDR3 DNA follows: TGCAGCGTTGAAGGGACAGGGGACTTCCAAGAGACCCAGTACTTC. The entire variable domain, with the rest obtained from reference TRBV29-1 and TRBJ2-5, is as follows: SAVISQKPSRDICQRGTSLTIQCQVDSQVTMMFWYRQQPGQSLTLIATANQGSEATYESGFVIDKFPISRPNLTFSTLTVSNMSPEDSSIYLCSVEGTGDFQETQYFGPGTRLLVL.

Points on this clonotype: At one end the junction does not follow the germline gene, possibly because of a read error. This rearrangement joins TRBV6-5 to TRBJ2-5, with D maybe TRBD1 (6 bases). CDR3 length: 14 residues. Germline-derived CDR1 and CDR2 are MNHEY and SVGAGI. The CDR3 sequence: CASRPQARGETHYF. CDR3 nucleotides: TGTGCCAGCAGACCTCAGGCCAGGGGCGAGACCCACTACTTC.

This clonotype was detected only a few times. The CDR3 sequence: CASSLAAGLFVGYTF. CDR3 nucleotides: TGTGCCAGCAGCTTGGCGGCTGGGCTATTTGTGGGCTACACCTTC. The chain employs TRBV7-9 and TRBJ1-2; D not resolved. This CDR3 region has 15 residues. Trimming left V 3 bases short and J 8 bases short, with 19 bases between. From germline, CDR1 is SEHNR and CDR2 FQNEAQ (reference sequence).

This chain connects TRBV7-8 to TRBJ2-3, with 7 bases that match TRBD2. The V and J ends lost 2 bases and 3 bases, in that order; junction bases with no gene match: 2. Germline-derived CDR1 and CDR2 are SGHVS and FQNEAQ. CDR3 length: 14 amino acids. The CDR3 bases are TGTGCCAGCAGCTTACGGCGGGGGACAGATACGCAGTATTTT. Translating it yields CASSLRRGTDTQYF.

The CDR3 sequence is CASSQDGGTVVETQYF. CDR3 bases: TGTGCCAGCAGCCAAGACGGCGGGACGGTTGTTGAGACCCAGTACTTC. The chain links TRBV7-2 to TRBJ2-5, with D perhaps matching TRBD2 (6 bases). CDR3 length: 16 amino acids. Between the trimmed V and J ends, which lost 5 bases and 5 bases, there was a span of 21 bases. Germline assignment: CDR1 SGHTA and CDR2 FQGNSA.

CDR3 DNA: TGTGCCAGCAGCTTGTCCCGGATGGATGAAAAACTGTTTTTT. Protein product: CASSLSRMDEKLFF. V usage is TRBV13 and J usage is TRBJ1-4; D is unclear. This CDR3 has 14 amino acids. Germline loops: CDR1 PRHDT, CDR2 FYEKMQ (reference sequence). V was clipped by 3 bases and J by 6 bases, with 11 bases between them.

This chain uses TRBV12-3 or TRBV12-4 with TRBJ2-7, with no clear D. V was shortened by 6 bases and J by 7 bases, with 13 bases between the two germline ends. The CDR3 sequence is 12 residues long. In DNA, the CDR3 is TGTGCCAGCAGCCCAAAGGTGGGGGAGCAGTACTTC. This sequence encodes CASSPKVGEQYF.

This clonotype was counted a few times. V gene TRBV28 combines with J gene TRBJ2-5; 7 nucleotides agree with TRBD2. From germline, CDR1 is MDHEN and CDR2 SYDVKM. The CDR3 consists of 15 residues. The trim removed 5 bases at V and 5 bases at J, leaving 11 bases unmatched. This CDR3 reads CASSPLAAFGETQYF. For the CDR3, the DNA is TGTGCCAGCAGTCCTCTAGCGGCCTTTGGGGAGACCCAGTACTTC.